This is a list of T cell receptor beta chains from one sample in a study of regulatory T cells in long-lasting Graves disease. Each CDR3 protein gets one entry after TCRdb re-called the multiplex PCR reads with MiXCR. The sample yields about 210,000 distinct CDR3 sequences, roughly a fifth seen once. The data were also submitted as part of a second study, on T cells in Graves' hyperthyroidism and ophthalmopathy.

The sequences come from peripheral blood mononuclear cells (PBMCs), collected at new diagnosis, from a patient treated with antithyroid drugs. All receptors come from a woman in her 30s with Graves disease. CDR3s leave out the opening cysteine and the closing phenylalanine or tryptophan. The D gene is left open where the match is weak.

D,J,V,CDR3
-,TRBJ2-7,TRBV2,ATAWGFPYEQY
-,TRBJ1-5,TRBV9,ASSPHGDQPQH
-,TRBJ1-2,TRBV5-8,ASSFLQTRENGYT
TRBD1,TRBJ1-4,TRBV20-1,SARDLTGDNEKLF
-,TRBJ2-4,TRBV7-8,ASKATGWENIQY
TRBD2,TRBJ2-1,TRBV19,ASRRASGVNEQL
TRBD1,TRBJ2-1,TRBV19,ASSLTGTGSYNEQF
-,TRBJ2-3,TRBV7-9,ASSLPDTQY
TRBD2,TRBJ2-5,TRBV2,ASSDLGASGPRETQY
TRBD1,TRBJ1-1,TRBV19,ASRVTGVGTEAF
-,TRBJ1-6,TRBV6-1,ASSRTSRQTSSYNSPLH
-,TRBJ1-2,TRBV30,AWIFGGNDGYT
-,TRBJ2-2,TRBV4-2,ASRLGKNSNTGELF
-,TRBJ2-2,TRBV10-1,ASSPLSRGTGELF
TRBD1,TRBJ2-1,TRBV7-9,ASSFRRTGRDNEQF
-,TRBJ1-2,TRBV6-5,ASSSQDYGYT
TRBD1,TRBJ2-7,TRBV3-1,ASSPNRGQAFLEQY
-,TRBJ1-1,TRBV2,ASSEGAHENTEAF
TRBD1,TRBJ1-2,TRBV28,ASSQSGTGPSNYGYT
-,TRBJ2-7,TRBV6-2/TRBV6-3,ASSEFVQRRHYEQY
-,TRBJ2-7,TRBV5-6,ASSSDSRKQY
TRBD1,TRBJ1-5,TRBV5-1,ASSSGQGNQPQH
-,TRBJ2-1,TRBV12-3/TRBV12-4,ASSSGGPYNEQF
-,TRBJ1-6,TRBV28,ASSFQETYSPLH
TRBD1,TRBJ1-1,TRBV6-1,ASSPRDRGGRGTAF
-,TRBJ1-1,TRBV28,ASSPRQEPNTEAF
TRBD1,TRBJ1-6,TRBV6-1,ASSESGTGASPLH
-,TRBJ2-6,TRBV4-1,PSVSSGGISGANVLT
-,TRBJ2-2,TRBV9,ASTLDDANTGELF
-,TRBJ2-3,TRBV2,ASSEAGRTAY
-,TRBJ1-1,TRBV20-1,SARGGGNTEAF
-,TRBJ2-5,TRBV9,ASSLEWYTETQY
TRBD1,TRBJ1-2,TRBV11-3,ASSLEAGGHGYT
-,TRBJ1-1,TRBV28,ASIVGGVITEAF
-,TRBJ1-1,TRBV18,ASSREDWDTEAF
-,TRBJ1-3,TRBV6-1,ASRVGQLGSGNTIY
TRBD1,TRBJ1-1,TRBV27,ASSSGTGGAISRNTEAF